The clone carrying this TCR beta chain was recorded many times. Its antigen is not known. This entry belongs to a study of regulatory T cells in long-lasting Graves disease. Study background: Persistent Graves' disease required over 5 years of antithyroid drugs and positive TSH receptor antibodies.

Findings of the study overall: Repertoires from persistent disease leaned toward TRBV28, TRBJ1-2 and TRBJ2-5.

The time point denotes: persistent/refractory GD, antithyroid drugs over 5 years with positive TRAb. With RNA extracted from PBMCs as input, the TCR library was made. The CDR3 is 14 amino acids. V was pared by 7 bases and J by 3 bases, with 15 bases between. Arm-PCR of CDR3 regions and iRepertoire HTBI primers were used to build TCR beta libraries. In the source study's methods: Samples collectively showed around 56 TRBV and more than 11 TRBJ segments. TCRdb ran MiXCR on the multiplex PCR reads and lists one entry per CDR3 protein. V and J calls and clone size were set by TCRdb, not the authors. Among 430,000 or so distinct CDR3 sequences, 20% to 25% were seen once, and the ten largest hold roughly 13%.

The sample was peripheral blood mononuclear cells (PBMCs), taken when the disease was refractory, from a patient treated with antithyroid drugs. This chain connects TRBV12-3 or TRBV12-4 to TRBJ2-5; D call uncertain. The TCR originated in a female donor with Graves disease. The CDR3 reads CASTNYGLEETQYF. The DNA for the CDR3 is TGTGCCAGCACCAACTACGGGCTCGAAGAGACCCAGTACTTC.